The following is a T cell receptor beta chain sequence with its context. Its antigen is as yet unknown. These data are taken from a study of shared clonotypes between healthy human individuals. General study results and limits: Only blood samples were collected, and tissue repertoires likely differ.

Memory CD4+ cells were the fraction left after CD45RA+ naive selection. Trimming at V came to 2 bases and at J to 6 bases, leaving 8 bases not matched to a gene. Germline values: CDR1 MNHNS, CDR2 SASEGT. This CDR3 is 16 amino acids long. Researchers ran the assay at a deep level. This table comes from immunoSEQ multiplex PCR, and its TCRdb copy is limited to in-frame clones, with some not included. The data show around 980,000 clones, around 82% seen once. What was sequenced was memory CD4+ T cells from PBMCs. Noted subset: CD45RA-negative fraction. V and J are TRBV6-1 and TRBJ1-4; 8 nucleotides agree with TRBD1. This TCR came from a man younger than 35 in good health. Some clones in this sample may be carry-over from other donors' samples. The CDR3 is CASSENTDREHEKLFF. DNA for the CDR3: TGTGCCAGCAGTGAAAATACGGACAGGGAGCATGAAAAACTGTTTTTT.